Following are 11 T cell receptor beta chains from one sample sequenced in a study of graft-versus-host responses after intestinal transplantation. Repertoires were generated with immunoSEQ multiplex PCR, while TCRdb's copy carries only in-frame clones and drops some. The sample contains 57,000 or so clones, under 95% of which appear only once. The specimen was PBMCs, collected approximately 120 days after intestinal transplantation. The origin of the receptors is a human patient who received an intestinal transplant, so some T cells may come from the graft donor.

V usage is TRBV4-1 and J usage is TRBJ1-1, with 8 bases that match TRBD1. CDR3 length equals 15 residues. The J segment lost 1 base and the V segment lost 2 bases, leaving 3 bases of the junction unmatched. Looked up from germline, CDR1 is MGHRA and CDR2 is YSYEKL. This CDR3 is CASSQLGTGNTEAFF. Written as DNA, the CDR3 is TGCGCCAGCAGCCAACTCGGGACAGGGAACACTGAAGCTTTCTTT.

The V and J genes are TRBV11-2 and TRBJ1-4; TRBD1 matches at 8 bases. This CDR3 spans 15 amino acids. J lost 7 bases, V lost 8 bases, and 12 bases had no gene match. Germline V gene lookup returns CDR1 SGHAT and CDR2 FQNNGV. CDR3 in DNA: TGTGCCAGCTGCACTTTCCGGGACAGGCCTGAAAAACTGTTTTTT. Its protein product is CASCTFRDRPEKLFF.

The CDR3 coding sequence is TGTGCCAGCAGGTCCCTTAAGAAGGCTTACGATGAGCAGTTCTTC. Protein sequence: CASRSLKKAYDEQFF. This chain uses TRBV27 with TRBJ2-1; no firm D call. The CDR3 consists of 15 residues. V was trimmed by 6 bases and J by 8 bases, leaving 20 bases between them. Germline CDR1 is MNHEY and CDR2 is SMNVEV (reference sequence).

This chain uses TRBV2 with TRBJ2-1; TRBD2 agrees at 12 bases. CDR1 SNHLY and CDR2 FYNNEI come from the germline V gene. The CDR3 consists of 15 residues. Losses at the gene ends were 6 bases for V and 7 bases for J; bases not matched to a gene: 7. CDR3 DNA: TGTGCCAGCAGGGCCCGGACTAGCGGGATGAATGAGCAGTTCTTC. It yields the protein CASRARTSGMNEQFF.

This chain joins TRBV5-1 and TRBJ1-4; 7 nucleotides line up with TRBD1. The V gene's germline CDR1 is SGHRS and CDR2 YFSETQ. The trim removed 3 bases at V and 0 bases at J, leaving 5 bases unmatched. The CDR3 is 16 amino acids. CDR3 sequence (DNA): TGCGCCAGCAGCTATACCGGGACAGCAACTAATGAAAAACTGTTTTTT. Its translation is CASSYTGTATNEKLFF.

The V call is TRBV4-2, the J call TRBJ2-1; D tentatively fits TRBD1 or TRBD2 (5 bases each). Germline values: CDR1 LGHNA, CDR2 YNFKEQ. With 6 bases removed from V and 7 bases from J, the gap between germline ends came to 19 bases. The CDR3 has 15 residues. The CDR3 sequence is CASRPRSGPLNEQFF. CDR3 nucleotides: TGTGCCAGCAGACCTCGGTCGGGGCCGCTGAATGAGCAGTTCTTC.

The CDR3 bases are TGTGCCAGCAGCCCCCACAGGGCCCCCTCCTACGAGCAGTACTTC. It codes for CASSPHRAPSYEQYF. The chain employs TRBV9 and TRBJ2-7; D is possibly TRBD1 (6 bases). This CDR3 comprises 15 residues. V was shortened by 4 bases and J by 0 bases, with 14 bases between the two germline ends. Germline CDR1 SGDLS, CDR2 YYNGEE.

The J gene is TRBJ2-7, the V gene TRBV2; no reliable D call. Germline V gene lookup returns CDR1 SNHLY and CDR2 FYNNEI. The CDR3 runs 10 residues. V gave up 2 bases and J gave up 6 bases, with 2 bases separating them. The CDR3 reads CASSETEQYF. DNA of the CDR3: TGTGCCAGCAGTGAAACCGAGCAGTACTTC.

This chain's CDR3 is CASSARDRGTDTQYF. CDR3 DNA sequence: TGTGCCAGCAGCGCCCGGGACAGGGGAACAGATACGCAGTATTTT. The rearrangement joins TRBV9 to TRBJ2-3; TRBD1 aligns across 10 bases. The germline V gene has CDR1 SGDLS and CDR2 YYNGEE. The CDR3 loop spans 15 amino acids. V gave up 3 bases and J gave up 3 bases; unmatched junction bases: 4.

This chain links TRBV5-1 with TRBJ1-5; D possibly corresponds to TRBD1 (5 bases). The CDR3 length is 15 residues. Looked up from germline, CDR1 is SGHRS and CDR2 is YFSETQ. The V gene lost 0 bases and the J gene lost 3 bases, with 10 bases spanning the gap. CDR3 sequence reads: CASSLGPGTNQPQHF. Here the CDR3 DNA reads TGCGCCAGCAGCTTGGGGCCAGGGACCAATCAGCCCCAGCATTTT.

The genes are TRBV4-2 and TRBJ1-2; 9 nucleotides match TRBD1. Germline CDR1 and CDR2: LGHNA and YNFKEQ. V dropped 4 bases and J dropped 4; count of bases not matched to a gene: 7. This CDR3 is 15 amino acids long. The CDR3 sequence: CASSPRDRDAYGYTF. DNA of the CDR3: TGTGCCAGCAGCCCCCGGGACAGGGACGCCTATGGCTACACCTTC.